What follows are 2 T cell receptor beta chains derived from one specimen sequenced in a study of T cell changes during pregnancy in multiple sclerosis. Profiled with immunoSEQ multiplex PCR; TCRdb holds only in-frame clones, not every one. The sample includes some 39,000 clones, 75% to 95% of them seen just once. This specimen consisted of CD4+ T cells from peripheral blood mononuclear cells, obtained in the third trimester of pregnancy. The origin of the receptors is a female donor in good health, enrolled as a control in a pregnancy study.

The gene calls are TRBV6-1 and TRBJ1-2, with D tentatively TRBD1 (5 bases). The CDR3 is made up of 8 amino acids. Germline lookup yields CDR1 MNHNS and CDR2 SASEGT. The CDR3 nucleotides read TGTGCTTCAGGGGGCTACACCTTC. This codes for CASGGYTF.

The genes are TRBV7-8 and TRBJ2-1; 7 bases align to TRBD1. The CDR3 totals 15 residues. The V and J ends lost 5 bases and 6 bases, in that order; junction bases with no gene match: 10. Germline CDR1 SGHVS, CDR2 FQNEAQ. The CDR3 DNA is TGTGCCAGCAGCAACAACAGGGGTAGGGGCAATGAGCAGTTCTTC. Translating gives CASSNNRGRGNEQFF.